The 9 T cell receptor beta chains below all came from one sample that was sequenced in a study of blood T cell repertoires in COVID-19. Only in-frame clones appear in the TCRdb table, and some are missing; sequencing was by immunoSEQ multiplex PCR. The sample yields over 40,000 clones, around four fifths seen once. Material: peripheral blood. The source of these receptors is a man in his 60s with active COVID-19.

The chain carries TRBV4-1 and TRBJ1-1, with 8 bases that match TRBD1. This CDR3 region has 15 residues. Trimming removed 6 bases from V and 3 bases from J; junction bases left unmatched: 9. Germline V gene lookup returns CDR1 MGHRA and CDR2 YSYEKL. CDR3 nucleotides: TGCGCCAGCAGGCCCCAGGGGGCGCGTGACACTGAAGCTTTCTTT. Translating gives CASRPQGARDTEAFF.

This CDR3 reads CASSRGRSYEQYF. The CDR3 DNA reads as TGTGCCAGCAGCAGAGGGCGCTCCTACGAGCAGTACTTC. The chain has TRBV13 and TRBJ2-7, with TRBD2 as a possible D gene (5 bases). Between the trimmed V and J ends, which lost 5 bases and 0 bases, there was a span of 8 bases. Germline lookup yields CDR1 PRHDT and CDR2 FYEKMQ (reference sequence). The CDR3 loop spans 13 amino acids.

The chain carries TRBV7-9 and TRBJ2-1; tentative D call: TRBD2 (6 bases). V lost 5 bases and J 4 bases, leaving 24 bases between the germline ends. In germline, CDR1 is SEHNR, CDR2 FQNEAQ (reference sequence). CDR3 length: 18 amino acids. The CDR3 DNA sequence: TGTGCCAGCAGCCCTGTCGGCGGGAAAGGAGTAGGGTACAATGAGCAGTTCTTC. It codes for CASSPVGGKGVGYNEQFF.

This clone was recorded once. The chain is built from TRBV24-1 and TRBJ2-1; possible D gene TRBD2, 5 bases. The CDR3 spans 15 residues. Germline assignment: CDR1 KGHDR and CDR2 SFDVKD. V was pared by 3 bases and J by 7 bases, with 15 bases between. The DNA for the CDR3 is TGTGCCACCAGTGATGCCACCGGGATCAAAAATGAGCAGTTCTTC. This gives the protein CATSDATGIKNEQFF.

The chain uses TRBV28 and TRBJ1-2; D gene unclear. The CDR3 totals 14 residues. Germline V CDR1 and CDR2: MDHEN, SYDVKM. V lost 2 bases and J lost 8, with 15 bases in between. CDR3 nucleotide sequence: TGTGCCAGCAGTTTAGGTTTGAGCGAAGTCGGCTACACCTTC. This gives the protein CASSLGLSEVGYTF.

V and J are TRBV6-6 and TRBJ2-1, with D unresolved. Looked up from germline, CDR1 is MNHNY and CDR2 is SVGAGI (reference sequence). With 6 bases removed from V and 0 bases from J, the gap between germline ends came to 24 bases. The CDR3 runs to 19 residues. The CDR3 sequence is CASSYASWSTLSSYNEQFF. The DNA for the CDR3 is TGTGCCAGCAGCTACGCTTCGTGGTCTACCCTGAGCTCCTACAATGAGCAGTTCTTC.

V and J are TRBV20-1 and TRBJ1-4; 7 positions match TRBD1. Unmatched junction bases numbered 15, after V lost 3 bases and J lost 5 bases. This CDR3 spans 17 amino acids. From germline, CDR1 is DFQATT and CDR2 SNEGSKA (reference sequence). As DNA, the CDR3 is TGCAGTGCTAGTCCCGCAATACGACAGGGCCTGAATGAAAAACTGTTTTTT. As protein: CSASPAIRQGLNEKLFF.

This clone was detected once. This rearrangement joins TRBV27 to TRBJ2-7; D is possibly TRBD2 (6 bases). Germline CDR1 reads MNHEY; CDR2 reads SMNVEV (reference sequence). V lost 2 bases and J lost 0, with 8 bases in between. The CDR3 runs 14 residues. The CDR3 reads CASSLQEGSYEQYF. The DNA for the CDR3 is TGTGCCAGCAGTTTACAGGAGGGCTCCTACGAGCAGTACTTC.

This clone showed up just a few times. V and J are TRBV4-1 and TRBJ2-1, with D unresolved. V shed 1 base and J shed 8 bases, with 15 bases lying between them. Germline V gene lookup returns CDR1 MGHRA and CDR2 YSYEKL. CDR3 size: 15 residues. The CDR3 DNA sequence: TGCGCCAGCAGCCAAGGGATATCGGGTCGGGATGAGCAGTTCTTC. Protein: CASSQGISGRDEQFF.